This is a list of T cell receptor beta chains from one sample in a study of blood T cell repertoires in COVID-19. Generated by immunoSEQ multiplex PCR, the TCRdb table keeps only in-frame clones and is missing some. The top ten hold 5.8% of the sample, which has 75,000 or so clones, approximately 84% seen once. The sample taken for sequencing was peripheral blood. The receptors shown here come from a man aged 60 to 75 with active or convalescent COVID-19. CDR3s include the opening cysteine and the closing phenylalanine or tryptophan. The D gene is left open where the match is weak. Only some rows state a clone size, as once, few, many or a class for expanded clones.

cdr3_nt: TGTGCCAGCAGTGGTATAGGAGGGCACGAGCAGTACTTC; cdr3_aa: CASSGIGGHEQYF; d_call: .; j_call: TRBJ2-7; clone_size: .; v_call: TRBV25-1
cdr3_nt: TGTGCCAGCAGCTATCCCGTCTATGGCTACACCTTC; cdr3_aa: CASSYPVYGYTF; d_call: .; j_call: TRBJ1-2; clone_size: .; v_call: TRBV9
cdr3_nt: TGTGCCAGTAGCCGTACGAATACTTTAGCTAACTATGGCTACACCTTC; cdr3_aa: CASSRTNTLANYGYTF; d_call: .; j_call: TRBJ1-2; clone_size: few; v_call: TRBV19
cdr3_nt: TGCGCCAGCAGCCAAGGGGTGGCGACGGAGAAACTGTTTTTT; cdr3_aa: CASSQGVATEKLFF; d_call: .; j_call: TRBJ1-4; clone_size: .; v_call: TRBV4-3
cdr3_nt: TGTGCCAGCAGCATAGGGACGGGGGAGGAGACCCAGTACTTC; cdr3_aa: CASSIGTGEETQYF; d_call: .; j_call: TRBJ2-5; clone_size: .; v_call: TRBV7-2
cdr3_nt: TGTGCCAGCAGCCCTGGGACTAGCGGGGGTGGTGCAGAGACCCAGTACTTC; cdr3_aa: CASSPGTSGGGAETQYF; d_call: TRBD2; j_call: TRBJ2-5; clone_size: once; v_call: TRBV7-9
cdr3_nt: TGTGCCAGCTTCGGACAGGGTTTCTATAATTCACCCCTCCACTTT; cdr3_aa: CASFGQGFYNSPLHF; d_call: TRBD1; j_call: TRBJ1-6; clone_size: few; v_call: TRBV5-5
cdr3_nt: TGCGCCAGCAGCTTGGTTCCAGGCGAGAACTATGGCTACACCTTC; cdr3_aa: CASSLVPGENYGYTF; d_call: .; j_call: TRBJ1-2; clone_size: .; v_call: TRBV5-1
cdr3_nt: TGTGCCAGTAGTAGACATCGACAGGGTGACGAGACCCAGTACTTC; cdr3_aa: CASSRHRQGDETQYF; d_call: TRBD1; j_call: TRBJ2-5; clone_size: once; v_call: TRBV19
cdr3_nt: TGTGCCAGCAGCGAGGTTGAAAAACTGTTTTTT; cdr3_aa: CASSEVEKLFF; d_call: .; j_call: TRBJ1-4; clone_size: .; v_call: TRBV2
cdr3_nt: TGTGCCAGCAGCTTGGGACTAGCGGGGGGCATGTACGAGCAGTACTTC; cdr3_aa: CASSLGLAGGMYEQYF; d_call: TRBD2; j_call: TRBJ2-7; clone_size: .; v_call: TRBV11-1
cdr3_nt: TGTGCCAGCAGTCCCATCAAATGGGCTATGAACACTGAAGCTTTCTTT; cdr3_aa: CASSPIKWAMNTEAFF; d_call: .; j_call: TRBJ1-1; clone_size: .; v_call: TRBV27
cdr3_nt: TGTGCCAGCAGCTTAGAGGGGACAGATACGCAGTATTTT; cdr3_aa: CASSLEGTDTQYF; d_call: .; j_call: TRBJ2-3; clone_size: .; v_call: TRBV7-9
cdr3_nt: TGCAGTGCTAGTGGAACTAGCGGGGGAGTCTTCTCCTACAATGAGCAGTTCTTC; cdr3_aa: CSASGTSGGVFSYNEQFF; d_call: TRBD2; j_call: TRBJ2-1; clone_size: .; v_call: TRBV20-1
cdr3_nt: TGTGCCAGCACCCTGACAGGGAGAGTCTACGAGCAGTACTTC; cdr3_aa: CASTLTGRVYEQYF; d_call: TRBD1; j_call: TRBJ2-7; clone_size: .; v_call: TRBV28
cdr3_nt: TGTGCCAGCTCAAAGAGTTATAGCGGGGAAGAAAACAATGAGCAGTTCTTC; cdr3_aa: CASSKSYSGEENNEQFF; d_call: TRBD2; j_call: TRBJ2-1; clone_size: .; v_call: TRBV18
cdr3_nt: TGTGCCAGCAGCCCCCCAGGACAGGCTCACGAGCAGTACTTC; cdr3_aa: CASSPPGQAHEQYF; d_call: TRBD1; j_call: TRBJ2-7; clone_size: .; v_call: TRBV5-4
cdr3_nt: TGTGCCAGCAGTTACCGGCCTAGCGGGGGGCAAATCTCCTACGAGCAGTACTTC; cdr3_aa: CASSYRPSGGQISYEQYF; d_call: TRBD2; j_call: TRBJ2-7; clone_size: .; v_call: TRBV6-2/TRBV6-3
cdr3_nt: TGTGCCAGCAGCCAGACGGGGGGAGTATTAGAGACCCAGTACTTC; cdr3_aa: CASSQTGGVLETQYF; d_call: TRBD2; j_call: TRBJ2-5; clone_size: .; v_call: TRBV4-2